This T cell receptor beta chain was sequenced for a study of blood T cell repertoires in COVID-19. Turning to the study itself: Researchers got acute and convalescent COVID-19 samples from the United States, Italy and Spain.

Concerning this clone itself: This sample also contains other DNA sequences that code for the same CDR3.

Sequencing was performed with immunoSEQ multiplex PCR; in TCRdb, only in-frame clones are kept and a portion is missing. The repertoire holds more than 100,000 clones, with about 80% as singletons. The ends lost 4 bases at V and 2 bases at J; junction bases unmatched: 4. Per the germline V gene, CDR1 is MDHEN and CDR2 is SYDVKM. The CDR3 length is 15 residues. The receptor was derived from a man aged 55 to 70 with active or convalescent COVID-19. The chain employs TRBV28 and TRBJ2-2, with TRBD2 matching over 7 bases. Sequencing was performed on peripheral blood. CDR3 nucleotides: TGTGCCAGCAGTTCGAGCGGGACCAACACCGGGGAGCTGTTTTTT. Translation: CASSSSGTNTGELFF.